One and the same sample provided the 19 T cell receptor beta chains below, sequenced in a study of T cells in tuberculosis. Assay: immunoSEQ multiplex PCR; the TCRdb copy retains only in-frame clones and omits some. The sample consists of about 20,000 clones, around 87% of them appearing once. Specimen: PBMCs. The receptors derive from a donor aged 10-35 years with latent tuberculosis or without tuberculosis infection.

V and J are TRBV7-2 and TRBJ1-2, with D maybe TRBD1 (5 bases). The CDR3 spans 15 residues. Germline CDR1 reads SGHTA; CDR2 reads FQGNSA. Trimming pared 5 bases from V and 1 base from J, leaving 14 bases between. Here the CDR3 reads CASSPAPGVNYGYTF. The DNA for the CDR3 is TGTGCCAGCAGCCCCGCGCCGGGGGTTAACTATGGCTACACCTTC.

The chain recombines TRBV9 with TRBJ2-7, with 8 bases fitting TRBD1. The CDR3 contains 15 residues. With 2 bases clipped from V and 2 bases from J, the junction kept 6 bases outside the gene matches. CDR1 is SGDLS, CDR2 YYNGEE, per germline. Here the CDR3 DNA reads TGTGCCAGCAGCGTCGGACAGGGAGGACCCTACGAGCAGTACTTC. Its translation: CASSVGQGGPYEQYF.

V usage is TRBV5-8 and J usage is TRBJ1-4; no reliable D call. CDR3 length: 17 amino acids. V shed 3 bases and J shed 4 bases, with 19 bases lying between them. The germline V gene encodes CDR1 SGHTS and CDR2 YDEGEE. As DNA, the CDR3 is TGTGCCAGCAGCTCCACAAGGCGGGGAGGCGATAATGAAAAACTGTTTTTT. Its translation is CASSSTRRGGDNEKLFF.

The chain couples TRBV4-1 to TRBJ2-3; 10 positions agree with TRBD2. Germline V gene data show CDR1 as MGHRA and CDR2 as YSYEKL. This CDR3 spans 15 amino acids. Trimming took 0 bases from V and 8 from J; bases not matched to a gene: 5. In DNA form, the CDR3 reads TGCGCCAGCAGCCAAGAGAGCGGGGGGGTAGGTACGCAGTATTTT. Translation gives CASSQESGGVGTQYF.

The genes are TRBV18 and TRBJ2-2; TRBD1 matches 12 bases. The CDR3 is made up of 17 amino acids. The J segment lost 4 bases and the V segment lost 3 bases, leaving 6 bases of the junction unmatched. The V gene's germline CDR1 is KGHSH and CDR2 LQKENI. The CDR3 DNA reads as TGTGCCAGCTCACCGCTGGGACAGGGGGCGACCACCGGGGAGCTGTTTTTT. This sequence encodes CASSPLGQGATTGELFF.

The V and J genes are TRBV6-1 and TRBJ1-1, with 8 bases matching TRBD1. V gave up 4 bases and J gave up 1 base; unmatched junction bases: 2. CDR3 length: 14 residues. Germline assignment: CDR1 MNHNS and CDR2 SASEGT. This CDR3 is CASSGGQANTEAFF. CDR3 bases: TGTGCCAGCAGTGGGGGACAGGCGAACACTGAAGCTTTCTTT.

The CDR3 DNA reads as TGTGCCAGCAGCGTGGGACAGATCACAGATACGCAGTATTTT. Protein product: CASSVGQITDTQYF. The rearrangement links TRBV7-2 to TRBJ2-3, with 7 nucleotides matching TRBD1. The CDR3 contains 14 residues. Germline V lookup: CDR1 SGHTA, CDR2 FQGNSA. V was clipped by 5 bases and J by 2 bases; unmatched bases: 4.

V and J are TRBV14 and TRBJ1-2; 8 nucleotides match TRBD1. CDR1 and CDR2 from the germline V gene are SGHDN and FVKESK. J lost 4 bases, V lost 0 bases, and 10 bases had no gene match. CDR3 length equals 17 residues. The CDR3 reads CASSQDGQGGFSYGYTF. CDR3 DNA sequence: TGTGCCAGCAGCCAAGATGGACAGGGAGGGTTCAGCTATGGCTACACCTTC.

This chain uses TRBV7-2 with TRBJ2-5, with D unresolved. The CDR3 runs 15 residues. Germline V gene sequence: CDR1 SGHTA, CDR2 FQGNSA. V shed 2 bases and J shed 5 bases, with 15 bases lying between them. CDR3: CASSLLAGAWETQYF. The CDR3 region has the DNA TGTGCCAGCAGCTTACTGGCAGGCGCCTGGGAGACCCAGTACTTC.

The CDR3 DNA follows: TGTGCCAGCAGTAAACTAGCGGGGGGATCCTACGAGCAGTACTTC. It translates to CASSKLAGGSYEQYF. This rearrangement joins TRBV7-2 to TRBJ2-7; 12 bases are shared with TRBD2. Trimming removed 6 bases from V and 1 base from J; junction bases left unmatched: 4. The CDR3 is 15 amino acids. CDR1 SGHTA and CDR2 FQGNSA come from the germline V gene.

The chain has TRBV10-3 and TRBJ2-1; 7 nucleotides agree with TRBD1. Trimming cost V 0 bases and J 0 bases; bases outside gene matches: 11. Germline CDR1 and CDR2: ENHRY and SYGVKD. The CDR3 contains 19 residues. CDR3 in DNA: TGTGCCATCAGTGAGTCGGGGGAAAACAGGGGAATCTCCTACAATGAGCAGTTCTTC. Translating gives CAISESGENRGISYNEQFF.

The chain joins TRBV11-3 to TRBJ1-2; 9 bases agree with TRBD1. V gave up 4 bases and J gave up 7 bases; unmatched junction bases: 7. This CDR3 comprises 14 residues. Germline values: CDR1 SGHNT, CDR2 YENEEA. CDR3 sequence (DNA): TGTGCCAGCAGCTGGGACAGGGTATTAGGTGGCTACACCTTC. Amino acids: CASSWDRVLGGYTF.

The V and J genes are TRBV5-1 and TRBJ2-7; TRBD1 is a possible D gene (6 bases). The CDR3 length is 14 residues. V was clipped by 2 bases and J by 0 bases, with 9 bases between them. In germline, CDR1 is SGHRS, CDR2 YFSETQ. The CDR3 loop reads CASSFEGDSYEQYF. The CDR3 bases are TGCGCCAGCAGCTTTGAGGGGGACTCCTACGAGCAGTACTTC.

This chain uses TRBV15 with TRBJ2-7; D not certain. The V and J ends lost 0 bases and 1 base respectively, with 4 bases between them. This CDR3 spans 13 amino acids. CDR1 and CDR2 from the germline V gene are LNHNV and YYDKDF (reference sequence). The CDR3 protein is CATSRDSSYEQYF. The CDR3 DNA sequence: TGTGCCACCAGCAGAGATAGTTCCTACGAGCAGTACTTC.

The chain couples TRBV9 to TRBJ1-2; 9 bases agree with TRBD1. The germline V gene has CDR1 SGDLS and CDR2 YYNGEE. The CDR3 covers 17 residues. V lost 3 bases, J lost 8 bases, and 17 bases stayed unmatched. CDR3: CASSDQSYRGPFRGYTF. CDR3 in DNA: TGTGCCAGCAGCGATCAATCATACAGGGGGCCCTTTAGAGGCTACACCTTC.

The chain recombines TRBV7-2 with TRBJ1-1; 7 bases align to TRBD1. V dropped 5 bases and J dropped 0; count of bases not matched to a gene: 6. CDR3 size: 15 residues. Germline V gives CDR1 SGHTA, CDR2 FQGNSA. In DNA form, the CDR3 reads TGTGCCAGCAGCGGAACAGGGGCGATGAACACTGAAGCTTTCTTT. This encodes CASSGTGAMNTEAFF.

The V call is TRBV7-6, the J call TRBJ2-2, with 11 bases matching TRBD1. Losses at the gene ends were 3 bases for V and 6 bases for J; bases not matched to a gene: 6. Germline V CDR1 and CDR2: SGHVS, FNYEAQ. The CDR3 totals 16 residues. The CDR3, as DNA: TGTGCCAGCAGCTTTAACCCGGGACAGGGGGCCGGGGAGCTGTTTTTT. Its protein product is CASSFNPGQGAGELFF.

This clone was observed a single time. J is TRBJ2-2 and V is TRBV10-1, with 8 bases identical to TRBD2. The CDR3 covers 13 residues. In germline, CDR1 is WNHNN, CDR2 SYGVQD (reference sequence). J gave up 6 bases and V 6 bases, and 3 bases lay outside the gene matches. CDR3 residues: CASRSGGAGELFF. CDR3 coding DNA: TGCGCCAGCAGGTCCGGGGGGGCCGGGGAGCTGTTTTTT.

This chain uses TRBV11-2 with TRBJ1-1; D not certain. The CDR3 has 17 amino acids. Trimming shortened V by 6 bases and J by 0 bases, and 20 bases separated the two germline ends. Germline V gene lookup returns CDR1 SGHAT and CDR2 FQNNGV. The CDR3 nucleotides are TGTGCCAGCAGGTTCGCAACATTTACAAACATGAACACTGAAGCTTTCTTT. This translates into CASRFATFTNMNTEAFF.